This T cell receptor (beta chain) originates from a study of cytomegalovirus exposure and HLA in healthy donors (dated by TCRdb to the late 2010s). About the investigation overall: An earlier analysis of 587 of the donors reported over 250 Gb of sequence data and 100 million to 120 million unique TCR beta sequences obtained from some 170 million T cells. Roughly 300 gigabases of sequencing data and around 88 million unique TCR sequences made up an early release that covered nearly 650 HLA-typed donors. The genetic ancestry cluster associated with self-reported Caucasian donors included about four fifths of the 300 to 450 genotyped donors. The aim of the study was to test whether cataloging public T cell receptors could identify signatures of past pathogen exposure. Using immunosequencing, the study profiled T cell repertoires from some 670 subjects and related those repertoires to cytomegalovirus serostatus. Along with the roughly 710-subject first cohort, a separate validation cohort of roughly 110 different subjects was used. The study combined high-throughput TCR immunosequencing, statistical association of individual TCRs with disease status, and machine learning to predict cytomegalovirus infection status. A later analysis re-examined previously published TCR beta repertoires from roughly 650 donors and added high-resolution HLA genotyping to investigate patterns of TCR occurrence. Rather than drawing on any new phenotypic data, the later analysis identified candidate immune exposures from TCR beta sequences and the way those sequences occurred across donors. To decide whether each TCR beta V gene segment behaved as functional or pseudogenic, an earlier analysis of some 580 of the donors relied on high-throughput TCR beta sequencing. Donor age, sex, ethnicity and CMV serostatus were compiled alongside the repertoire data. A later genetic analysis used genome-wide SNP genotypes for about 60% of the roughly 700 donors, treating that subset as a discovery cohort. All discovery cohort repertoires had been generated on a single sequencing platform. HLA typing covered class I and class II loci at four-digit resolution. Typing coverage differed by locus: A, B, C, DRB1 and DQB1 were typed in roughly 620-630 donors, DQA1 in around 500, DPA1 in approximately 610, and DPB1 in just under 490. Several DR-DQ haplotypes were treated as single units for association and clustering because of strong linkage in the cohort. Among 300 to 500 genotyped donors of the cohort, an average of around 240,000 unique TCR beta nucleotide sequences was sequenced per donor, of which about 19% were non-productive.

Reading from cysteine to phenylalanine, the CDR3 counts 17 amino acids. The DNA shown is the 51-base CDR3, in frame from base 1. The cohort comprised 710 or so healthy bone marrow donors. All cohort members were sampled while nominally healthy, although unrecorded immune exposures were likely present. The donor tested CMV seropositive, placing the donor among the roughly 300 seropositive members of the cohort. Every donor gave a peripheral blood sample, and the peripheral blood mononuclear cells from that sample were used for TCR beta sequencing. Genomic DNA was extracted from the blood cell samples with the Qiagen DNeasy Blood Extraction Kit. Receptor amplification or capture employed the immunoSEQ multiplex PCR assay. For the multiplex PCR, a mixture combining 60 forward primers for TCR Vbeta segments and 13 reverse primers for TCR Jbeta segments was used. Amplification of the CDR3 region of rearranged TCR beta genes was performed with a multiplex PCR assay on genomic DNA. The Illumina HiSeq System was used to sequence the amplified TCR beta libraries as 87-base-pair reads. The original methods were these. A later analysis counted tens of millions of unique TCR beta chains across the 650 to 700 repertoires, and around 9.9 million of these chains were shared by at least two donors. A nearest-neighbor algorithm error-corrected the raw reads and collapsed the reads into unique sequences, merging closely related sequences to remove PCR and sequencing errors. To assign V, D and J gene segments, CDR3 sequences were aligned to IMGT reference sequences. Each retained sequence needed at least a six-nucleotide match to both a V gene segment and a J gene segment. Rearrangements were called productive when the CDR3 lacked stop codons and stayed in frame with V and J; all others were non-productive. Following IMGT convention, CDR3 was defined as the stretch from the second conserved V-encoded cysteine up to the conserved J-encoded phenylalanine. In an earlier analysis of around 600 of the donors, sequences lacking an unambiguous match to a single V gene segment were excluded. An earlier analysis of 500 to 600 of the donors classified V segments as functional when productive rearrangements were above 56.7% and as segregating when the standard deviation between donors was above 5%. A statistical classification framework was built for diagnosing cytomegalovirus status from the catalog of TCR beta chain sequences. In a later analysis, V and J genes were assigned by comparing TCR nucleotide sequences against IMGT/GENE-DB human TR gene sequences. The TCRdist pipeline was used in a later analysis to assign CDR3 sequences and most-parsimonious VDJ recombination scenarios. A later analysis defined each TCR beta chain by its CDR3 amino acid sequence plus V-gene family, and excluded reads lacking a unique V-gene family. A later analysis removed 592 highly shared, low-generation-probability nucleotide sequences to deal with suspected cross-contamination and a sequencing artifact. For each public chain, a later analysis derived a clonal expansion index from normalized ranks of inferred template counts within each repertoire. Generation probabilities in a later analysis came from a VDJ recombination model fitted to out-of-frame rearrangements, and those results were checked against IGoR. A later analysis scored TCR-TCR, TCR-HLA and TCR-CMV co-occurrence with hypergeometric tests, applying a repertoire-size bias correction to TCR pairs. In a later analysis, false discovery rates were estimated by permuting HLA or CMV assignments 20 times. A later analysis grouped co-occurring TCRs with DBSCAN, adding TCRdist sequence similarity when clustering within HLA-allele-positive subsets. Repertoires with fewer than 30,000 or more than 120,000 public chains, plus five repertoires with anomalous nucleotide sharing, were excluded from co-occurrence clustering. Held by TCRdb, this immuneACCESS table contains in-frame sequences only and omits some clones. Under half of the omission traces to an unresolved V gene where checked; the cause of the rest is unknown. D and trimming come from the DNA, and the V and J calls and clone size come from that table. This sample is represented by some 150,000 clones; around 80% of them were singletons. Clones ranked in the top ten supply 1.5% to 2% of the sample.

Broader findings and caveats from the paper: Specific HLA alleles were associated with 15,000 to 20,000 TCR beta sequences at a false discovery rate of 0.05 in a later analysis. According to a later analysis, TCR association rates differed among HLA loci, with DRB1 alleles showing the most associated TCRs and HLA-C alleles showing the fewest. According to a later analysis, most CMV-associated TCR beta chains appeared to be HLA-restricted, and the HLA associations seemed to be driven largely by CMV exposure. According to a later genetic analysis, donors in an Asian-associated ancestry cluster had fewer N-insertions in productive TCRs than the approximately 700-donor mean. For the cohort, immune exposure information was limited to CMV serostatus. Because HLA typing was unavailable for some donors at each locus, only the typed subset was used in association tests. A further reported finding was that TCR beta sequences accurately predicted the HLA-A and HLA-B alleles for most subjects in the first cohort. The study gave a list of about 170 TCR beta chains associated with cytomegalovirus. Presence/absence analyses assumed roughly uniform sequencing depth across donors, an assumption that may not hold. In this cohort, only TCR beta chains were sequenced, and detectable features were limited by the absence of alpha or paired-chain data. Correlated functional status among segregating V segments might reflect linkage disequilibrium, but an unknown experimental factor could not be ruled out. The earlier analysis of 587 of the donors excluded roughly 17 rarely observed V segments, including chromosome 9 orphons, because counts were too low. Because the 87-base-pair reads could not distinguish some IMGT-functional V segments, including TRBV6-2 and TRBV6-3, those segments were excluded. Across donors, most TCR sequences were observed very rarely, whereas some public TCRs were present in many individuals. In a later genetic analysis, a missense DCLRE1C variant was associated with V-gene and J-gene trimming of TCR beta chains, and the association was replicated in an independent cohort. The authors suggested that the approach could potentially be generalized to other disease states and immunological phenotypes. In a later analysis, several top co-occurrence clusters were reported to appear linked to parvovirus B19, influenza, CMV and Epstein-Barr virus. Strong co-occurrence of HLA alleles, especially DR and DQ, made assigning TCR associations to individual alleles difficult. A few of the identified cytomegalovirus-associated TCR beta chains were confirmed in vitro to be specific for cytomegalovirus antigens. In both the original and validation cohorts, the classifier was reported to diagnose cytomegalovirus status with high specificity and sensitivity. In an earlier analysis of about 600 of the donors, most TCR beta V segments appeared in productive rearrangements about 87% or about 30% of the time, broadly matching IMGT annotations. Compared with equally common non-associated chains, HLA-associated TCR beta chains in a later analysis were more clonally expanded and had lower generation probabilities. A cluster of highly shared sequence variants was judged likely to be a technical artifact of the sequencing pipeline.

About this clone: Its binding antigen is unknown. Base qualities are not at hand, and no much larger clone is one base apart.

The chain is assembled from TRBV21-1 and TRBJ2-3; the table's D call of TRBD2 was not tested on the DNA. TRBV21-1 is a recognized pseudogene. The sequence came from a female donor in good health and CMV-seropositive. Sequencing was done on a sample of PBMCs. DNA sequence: TGTGCCAGCAGCAAAGTTCGGCTAGCGGAGCCAACAGATACGCAGTATTTT. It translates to CASSKVRLAEPTDTQYF.